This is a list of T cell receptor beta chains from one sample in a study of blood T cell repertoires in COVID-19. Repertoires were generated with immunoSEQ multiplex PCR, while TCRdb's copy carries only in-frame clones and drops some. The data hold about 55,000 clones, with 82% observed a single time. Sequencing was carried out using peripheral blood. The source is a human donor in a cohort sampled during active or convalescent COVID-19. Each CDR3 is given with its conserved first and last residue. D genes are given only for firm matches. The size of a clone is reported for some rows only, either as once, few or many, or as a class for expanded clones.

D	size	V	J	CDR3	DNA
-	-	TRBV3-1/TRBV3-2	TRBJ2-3	CASSQDIPDTQYF	TGTGCCAGCAGCCAAGATATTCCAGATACGCAGTATTTT
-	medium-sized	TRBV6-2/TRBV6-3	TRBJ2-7	CASSQDSSYEQYF	TGTGCCAGCAGTCAGGACAGCTCCTACGAGCAGTACTTC
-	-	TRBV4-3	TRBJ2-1	CASSPGLFYNEQFF	TGCGCCAGCAGTCCGGGATTATTCTACAATGAGCAGTTCTTC
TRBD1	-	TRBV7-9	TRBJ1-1	CASSAVTGGGTEAFF	TGTGCCAGCAGCGCCGTGACAGGGGGCGGCACTGAAGCTTTCTTT
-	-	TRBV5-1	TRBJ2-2	CASPGNTGELFF	TGCGCCAGCCCGGGAAACACCGGGGAGCTGTTTTTT
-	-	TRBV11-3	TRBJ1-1	CASSLGGPGTEAFF	TGTGCCAGCAGCTTAGGAGGTCCAGGGACTGAAGCTTTCTTT
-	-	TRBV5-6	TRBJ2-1	CASSSQAGSSYNEQFF	TGTGCCAGCAGCTCCCAGGCGGGGAGCTCCTACAATGAGCAGTTCTTC
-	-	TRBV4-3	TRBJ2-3	CASSQNPRGTDTQYF	TGCGCCAGCAGCCAAAATCCCCGGGGCACAGATACGCAGTATTTT
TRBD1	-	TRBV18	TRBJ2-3	CASSPLPGQGSADTQYF	TGTGCCAGCTCACCTCTTCCGGGACAGGGAAGCGCAGATACGCAGTATTTT
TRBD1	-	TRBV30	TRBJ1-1	CAWTPGQGNTEAFF	TGTGCCTGGACCCCGGGACAGGGGAACACTGAAGCTTTCTTT
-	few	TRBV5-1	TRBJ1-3	CASSLARGTDSGNTIYF	TGCGCCAGCAGCTTGGCCCGGGGTACGGATTCTGGAAACACCATATATTTT
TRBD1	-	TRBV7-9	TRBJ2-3	CASRRPHRGLSTDTQYF	TGTGCCAGCAGACGACCTCACAGGGGGCTGAGCACAGATACGCAGTATTTT
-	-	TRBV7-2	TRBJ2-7	CASSLLRIGEQYF	TGTGCCAGCAGCTTACTGCGGATTGGAGAGCAGTACTTC
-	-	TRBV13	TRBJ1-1	CASSFEREEAFF	TGTGCCAGCAGCTTTGAGAGGGAAGAAGCTTTCTTT
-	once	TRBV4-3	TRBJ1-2	CASSHLLTENYGYTF	TGCGCCAGCAGCCACCTCCTGACAGAGAACTATGGCTACACCTTC
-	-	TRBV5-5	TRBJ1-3	CASSLAQKSGNTIYF	TGTGCCAGCAGCTTGGCACAGAAATCTGGAAACACCATATATTTT
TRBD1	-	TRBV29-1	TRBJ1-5	CSAGKDRDQPQHF	TGCAGCGCCGGGAAAGACAGGGATCAGCCCCAGCATTTT
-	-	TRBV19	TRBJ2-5	CASSIYSPGYGSQETQYF	TGTGCCAGTAGTATTTACTCCCCCGGGTATGGAAGCCAAGAGACCCAGTACTTC
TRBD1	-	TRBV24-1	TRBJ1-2	CATSGPGQGFGGYTF	TGTGCCACCAGTGGCCCGGGACAGGGTTTCGGTGGCTACACCTTC
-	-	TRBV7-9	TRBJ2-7	CASSLALADYEQYF	TGTGCCAGCAGCTTAGCGCTCGCGGACTACGAGCAGTACTTC
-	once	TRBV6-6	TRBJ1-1	CASSYSFPPGTEAFF	TGTGCCAGCAGTTACTCGTTCCCCCCGGGCACTGAAGCTTTCTTT
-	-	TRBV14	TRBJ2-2	CASSIRIRERRDTGELFF	TGTGCCAGCAGCATACGCATTAGGGAAAGGCGGGACACCGGGGAGCTGTTTTTT
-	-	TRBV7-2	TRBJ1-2	CASSRSDNYGYTF	TGTGCCAGCAGCAGATCAGATAACTATGGCTACACCTTC